This entry features one TCR beta chain sequence. As yet, its antigen is unknown. The sample comes from a study of T cells after yellow fever vaccination. General study findings and limits: Reappearance after the booster was observed for most primary-vaccination clones (roughly 95% CD4, about 91% CD8). Few clonotypes appeared in both CD4 and CD8 compartments. Repertoires obtained by FACS sorting could include abundant clonotypes that entered as contaminants from the bulk population.

Each CDR3 protein is one row after TCRdb ran MiXCR on the 5' RACE reads. The table lists some 240,000 distinct CDR3 sequences, about 5.2% of them singletons. V gave up 3 bases and J gave up 2 bases, with 5 bases separating them. The CDR3 has 12 residues. The specimen comprised CD4+ T cells sorted from PBMCs, sampled on the day of the yellow fever booster vaccination. The genes are TRBV12-3 or TRBV12-4 and TRBJ2-7, with D unclear. This clonotype originated in a man younger than 30 who received the YFV17D yellow fever vaccine. CDR3 residues: CASSFVTYEQYF. For the CDR3, the DNA is TGTGCCAGCAGTTTCGTTACCTACGAGCAGTACTTC.